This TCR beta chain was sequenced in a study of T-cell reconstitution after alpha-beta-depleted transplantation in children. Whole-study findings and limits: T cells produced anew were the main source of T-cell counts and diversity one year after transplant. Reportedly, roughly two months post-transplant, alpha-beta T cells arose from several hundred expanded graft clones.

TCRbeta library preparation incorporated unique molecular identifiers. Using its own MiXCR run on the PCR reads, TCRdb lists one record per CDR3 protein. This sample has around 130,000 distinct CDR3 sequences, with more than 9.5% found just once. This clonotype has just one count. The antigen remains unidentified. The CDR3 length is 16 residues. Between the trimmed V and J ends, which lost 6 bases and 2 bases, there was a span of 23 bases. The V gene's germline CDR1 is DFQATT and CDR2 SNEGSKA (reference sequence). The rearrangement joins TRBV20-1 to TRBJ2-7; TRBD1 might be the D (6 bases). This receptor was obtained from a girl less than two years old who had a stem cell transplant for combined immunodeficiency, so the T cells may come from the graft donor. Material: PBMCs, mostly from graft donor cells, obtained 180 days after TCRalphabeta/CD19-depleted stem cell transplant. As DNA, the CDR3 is TGCAGTGCCCCCCGGCCCCGACAGGCCGCTACCTACGAGCAGTACTTC. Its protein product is CSAPRPRQAATYEQYF.